This TCR beta chain stems from a study of cytomegalovirus exposure and HLA in healthy donors. Study summary: About 79% of a few hundred genotyped donors fell in the Caucasian-associated ancestry cluster.

This clone was picked up a small number of times. V trimming: 6 bases; J trimming: 1 base; junction bases outside the gene matches: 11. The CDR3 consists of 15 residues. Germline V lookup: CDR1 SQVTM, CDR2 ANQGSEA. The PCR ran on 60 Vbeta and 13 Jbeta primers. Assay: immunoSEQ multiplex PCR; the TCRdb copy retains only in-frame clones and omits some. The repertoire includes around 150,000 clones, about 80% of them detected once, and approximately 2% sits in the top ten. The rearrangement joins TRBV29-1 to TRBJ2-5; 7 nucleotides line up with TRBD1. The source of this sequence is a man younger than 45 in good health and CMV-seronegative. Material: PBMCs. CDR3 protein: CSVVYIGTAQETQYF. CDR3 nucleotides: TGCAGCGTCGTCTACATCGGGACAGCCCAAGAGACCCAGTACTTC.